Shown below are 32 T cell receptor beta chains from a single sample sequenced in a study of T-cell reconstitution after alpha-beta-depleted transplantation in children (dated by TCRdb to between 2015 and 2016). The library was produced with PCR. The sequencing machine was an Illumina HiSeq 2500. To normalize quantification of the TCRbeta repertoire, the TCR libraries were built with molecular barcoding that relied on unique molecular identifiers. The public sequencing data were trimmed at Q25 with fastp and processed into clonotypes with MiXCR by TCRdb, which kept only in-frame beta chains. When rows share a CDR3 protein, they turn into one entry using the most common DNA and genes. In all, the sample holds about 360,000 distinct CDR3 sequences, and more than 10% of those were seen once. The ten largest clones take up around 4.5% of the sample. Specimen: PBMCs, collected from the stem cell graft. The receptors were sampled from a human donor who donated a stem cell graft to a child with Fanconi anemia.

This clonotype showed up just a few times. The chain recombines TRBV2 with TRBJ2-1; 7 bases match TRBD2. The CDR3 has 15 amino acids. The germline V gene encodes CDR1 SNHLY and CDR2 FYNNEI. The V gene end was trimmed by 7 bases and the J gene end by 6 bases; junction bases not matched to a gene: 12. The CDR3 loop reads CASTKMTGGGNEQFF. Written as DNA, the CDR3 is TGTGCCAGCACAAAGATGACGGGGGGTGGCAATGAGCAGTTCTTC.

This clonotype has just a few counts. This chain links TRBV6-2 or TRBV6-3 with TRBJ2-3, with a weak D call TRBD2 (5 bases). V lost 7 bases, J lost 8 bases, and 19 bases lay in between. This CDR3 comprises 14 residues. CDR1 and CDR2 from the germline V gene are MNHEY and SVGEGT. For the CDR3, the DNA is TGTGCCAGCACCGAGGCGCCTAGCCGAGCTACGCAGTATTTT. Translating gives CASTEAPSRATQYF.

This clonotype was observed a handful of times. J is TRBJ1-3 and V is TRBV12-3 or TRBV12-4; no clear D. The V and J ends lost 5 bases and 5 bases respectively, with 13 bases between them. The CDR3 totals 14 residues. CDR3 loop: CASSPGGGRNTIYF. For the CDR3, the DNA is TGTGCCAGCAGTCCCGGAGGAGGCAGAAACACCATATATTTT.

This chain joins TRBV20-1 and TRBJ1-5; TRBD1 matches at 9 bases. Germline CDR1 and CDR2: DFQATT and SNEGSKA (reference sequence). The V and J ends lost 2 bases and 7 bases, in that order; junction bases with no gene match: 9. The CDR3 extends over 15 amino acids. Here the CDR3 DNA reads TGCAGTGCTAGAAGGGGGGACAGGGTCCACCAGCCCCAGCATTTT. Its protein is CSARRGDRVHQPQHF.

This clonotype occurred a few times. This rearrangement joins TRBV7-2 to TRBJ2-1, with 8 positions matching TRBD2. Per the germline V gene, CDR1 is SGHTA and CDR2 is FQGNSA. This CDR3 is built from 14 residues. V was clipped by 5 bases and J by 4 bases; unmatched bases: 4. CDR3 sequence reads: CASSEGLVYNEQFF. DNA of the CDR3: TGTGCCAGCAGCGAGGGACTAGTTTACAATGAGCAGTTCTTC.

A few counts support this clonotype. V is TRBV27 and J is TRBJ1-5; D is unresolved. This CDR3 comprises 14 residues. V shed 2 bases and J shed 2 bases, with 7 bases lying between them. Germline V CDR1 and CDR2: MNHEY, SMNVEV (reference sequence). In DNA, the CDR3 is TGTGCCAGCAGTTTAATCGGCGGCAATCAGCCCCAGCATTTT. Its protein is CASSLIGGNQPQHF.

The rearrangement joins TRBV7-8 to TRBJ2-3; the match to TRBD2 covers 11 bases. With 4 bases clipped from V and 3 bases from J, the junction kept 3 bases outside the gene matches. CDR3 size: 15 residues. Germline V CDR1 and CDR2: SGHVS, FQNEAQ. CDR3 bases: TGTGCCAGCAGCTACCTAGCGGGGGGAACAGATACGCAGTATTTT. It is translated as CASSYLAGGTDTQYF.

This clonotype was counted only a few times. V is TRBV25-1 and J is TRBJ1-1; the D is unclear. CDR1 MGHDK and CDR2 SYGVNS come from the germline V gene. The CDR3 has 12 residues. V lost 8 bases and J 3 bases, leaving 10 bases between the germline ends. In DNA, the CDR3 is TGTGCCAGCGGCATCCGGGACACTGAAGCTTTCTTT. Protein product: CASGIRDTEAFF.

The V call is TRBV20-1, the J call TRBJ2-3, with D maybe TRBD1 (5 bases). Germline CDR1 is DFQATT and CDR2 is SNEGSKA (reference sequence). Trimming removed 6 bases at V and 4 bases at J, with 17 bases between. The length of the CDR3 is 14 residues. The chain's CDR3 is CSAPRDSRPDTQYF. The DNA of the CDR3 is TGCAGTGCCCCCAGGGATTCTCGTCCAGATACGCAGTATTTT.

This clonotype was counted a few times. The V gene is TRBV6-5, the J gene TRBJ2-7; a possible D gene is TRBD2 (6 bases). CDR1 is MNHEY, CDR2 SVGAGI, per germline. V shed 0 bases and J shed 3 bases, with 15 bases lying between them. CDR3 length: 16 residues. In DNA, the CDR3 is TGTGCCAGCAGTTACTCGATCCCCAGGGACTTCTACGAGCAGTACTTC. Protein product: CASSYSIPRDFYEQYF.

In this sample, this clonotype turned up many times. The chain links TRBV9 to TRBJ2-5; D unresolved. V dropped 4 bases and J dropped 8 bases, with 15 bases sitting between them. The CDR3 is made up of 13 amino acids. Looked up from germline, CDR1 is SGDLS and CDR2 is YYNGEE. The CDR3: CASSPPSRDTQYF. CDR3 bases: TGTGCCAGCAGCCCGCCATCTAGGGATACCCAGTACTTC. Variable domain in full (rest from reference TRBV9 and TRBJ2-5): DSGVTQTPKHLITATGQRVTLRCSPRSGDLSVYWYQQSLDQGLQFLIQYYNGEERAKGNILERFSAQQFPDLHSELNLSSLELGDSALYFCASSPPSRDTQYFGPGTRLLVL.

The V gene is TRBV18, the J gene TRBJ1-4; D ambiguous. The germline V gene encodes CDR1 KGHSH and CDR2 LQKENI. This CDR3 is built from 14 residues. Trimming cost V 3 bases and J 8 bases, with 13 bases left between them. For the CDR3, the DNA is TGTGCCAGCTCACCGACCTCAGGATGGGAAAAACTGTTTTTT. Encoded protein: CASSPTSGWEKLFF.

The CDR3 reads CASSFGQYNQPQHF. The CDR3 DNA reads as TGTGCCAGCAGTTTTGGGCAGTACAATCAGCCCCAGCATTTT. The chain employs TRBV12-3 or TRBV12-4 and TRBJ1-5, with D unclear. Between the trimmed V and J ends, which lost 3 bases and 3 bases, there was a span of 9 bases. This CDR3 has 14 amino acids.

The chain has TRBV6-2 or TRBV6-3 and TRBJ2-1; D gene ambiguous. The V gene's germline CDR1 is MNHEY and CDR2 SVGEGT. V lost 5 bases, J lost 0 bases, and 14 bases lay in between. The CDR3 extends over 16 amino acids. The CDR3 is CASSPYMISSYNEQFF. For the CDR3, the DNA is TGTGCCAGCAGTCCCTATATGATTAGCTCCTACAATGAGCAGTTCTTC.

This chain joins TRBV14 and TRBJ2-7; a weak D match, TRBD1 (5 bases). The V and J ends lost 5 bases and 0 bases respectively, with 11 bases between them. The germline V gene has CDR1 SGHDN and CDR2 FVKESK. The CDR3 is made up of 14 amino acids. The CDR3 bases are TGTGCCAGCAGCGGGGCAGGTAGCTCCTACGAGCAGTACGTC. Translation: CASSGAGSSYEQYV.

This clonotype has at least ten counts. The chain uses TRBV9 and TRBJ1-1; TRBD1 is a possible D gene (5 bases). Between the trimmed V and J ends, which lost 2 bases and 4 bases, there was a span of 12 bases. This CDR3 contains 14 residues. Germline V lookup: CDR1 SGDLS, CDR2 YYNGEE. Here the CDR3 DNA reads TGTGCCAGCAGCGTGACAGTCACTTCCACTGAAGCTTTCTTT. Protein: CASSVTVTSTEAFF.

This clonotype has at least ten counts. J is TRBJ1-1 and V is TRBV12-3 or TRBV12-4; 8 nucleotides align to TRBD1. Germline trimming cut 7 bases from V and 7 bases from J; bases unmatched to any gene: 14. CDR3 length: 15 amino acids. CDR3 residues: CASNKAGTGKLEAFF. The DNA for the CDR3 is TGTGCCAGCAACAAAGCCGGGACAGGCAAACTTGAAGCTTTCTTT.

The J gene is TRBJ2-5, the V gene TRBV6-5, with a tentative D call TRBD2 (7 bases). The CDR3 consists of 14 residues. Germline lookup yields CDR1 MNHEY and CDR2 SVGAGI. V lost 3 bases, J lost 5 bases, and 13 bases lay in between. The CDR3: CASSYTGGFETQYF. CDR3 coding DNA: TGTGCCAGCAGTTATACGGGGGGCTTTGAGACCCAGTACTTC.

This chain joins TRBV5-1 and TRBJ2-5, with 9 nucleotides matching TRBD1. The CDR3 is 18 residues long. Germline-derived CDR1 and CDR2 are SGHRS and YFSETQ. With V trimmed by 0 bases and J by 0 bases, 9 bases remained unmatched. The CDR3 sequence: CASSLGGQGSIYQETQYF. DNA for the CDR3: TGCGCCAGCAGCTTGGGGGGACAGGGATCCATATACCAAGAGACCCAGTACTTC.

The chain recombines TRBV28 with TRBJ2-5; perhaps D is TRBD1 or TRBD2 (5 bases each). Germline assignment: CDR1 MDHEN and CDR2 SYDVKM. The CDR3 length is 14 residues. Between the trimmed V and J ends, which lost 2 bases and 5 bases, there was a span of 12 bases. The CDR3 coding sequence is TGTGCCAGCAGTTTAACGGGGCTGGGGGAGACCCAGTACTTC. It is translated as CASSLTGLGETQYF.

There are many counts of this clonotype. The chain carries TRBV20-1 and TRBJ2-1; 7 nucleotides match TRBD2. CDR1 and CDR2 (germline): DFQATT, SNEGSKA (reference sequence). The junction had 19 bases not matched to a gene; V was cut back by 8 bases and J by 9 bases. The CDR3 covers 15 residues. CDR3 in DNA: TGCAGTACTACGATAGAGCGGGGAGGGCCGGTTGAGCAGTTCTTC. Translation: CSTTIERGGPVEQFF.

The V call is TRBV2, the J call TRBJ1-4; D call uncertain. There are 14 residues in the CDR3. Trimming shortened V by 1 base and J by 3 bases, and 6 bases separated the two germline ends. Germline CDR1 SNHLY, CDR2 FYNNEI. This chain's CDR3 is CASSEGIANEKLFF. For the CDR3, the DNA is TGTGCCAGCAGTGAAGGGATTGCTAATGAAAAACTGTTTTTT. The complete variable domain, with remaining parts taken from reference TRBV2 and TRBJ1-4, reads EPEVTQTPSHQVTQMGQEVILRCVPISNHLYFYWYRQILGQKVEFLVSFYNNEISEKSEIFDDQFSVERPDGSNFTLKIRSTKLEDSAMYFCASSEGIANEKLFFGSGTQLSVL.

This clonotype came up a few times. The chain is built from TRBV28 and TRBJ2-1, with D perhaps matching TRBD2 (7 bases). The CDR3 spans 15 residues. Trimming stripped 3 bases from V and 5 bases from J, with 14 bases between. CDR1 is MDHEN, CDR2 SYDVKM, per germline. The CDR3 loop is CASSLGGGLNNEQFF. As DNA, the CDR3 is TGTGCCAGCAGTTTGGGAGGGGGGCTGAACAATGAGCAGTTCTTC.

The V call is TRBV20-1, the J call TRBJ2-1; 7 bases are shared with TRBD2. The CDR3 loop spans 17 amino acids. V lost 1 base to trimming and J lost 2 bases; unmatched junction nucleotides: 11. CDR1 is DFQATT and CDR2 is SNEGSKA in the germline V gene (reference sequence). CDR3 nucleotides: TGCAGTGCTAGAGGGGGGTGGCGGGAGCCAGCCTACAATGAGCAGTTCTTC. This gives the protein CSARGGWREPAYNEQFF.

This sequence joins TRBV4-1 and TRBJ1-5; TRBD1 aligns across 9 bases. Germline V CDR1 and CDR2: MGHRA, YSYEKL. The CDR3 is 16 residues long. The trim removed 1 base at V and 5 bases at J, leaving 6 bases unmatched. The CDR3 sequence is CASSQGPGQGHQPQHF. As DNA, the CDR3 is TGCGCCAGCAGCCAAGGACCGGGACAGGGACATCAGCCCCAGCATTTT.

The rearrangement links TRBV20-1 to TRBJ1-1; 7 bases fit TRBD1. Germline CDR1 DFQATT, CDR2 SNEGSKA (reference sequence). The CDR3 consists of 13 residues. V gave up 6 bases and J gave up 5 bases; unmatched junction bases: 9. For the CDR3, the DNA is TGCAGTGCCGATGACAGGGCATGGACTGAAGCTTTCTTT. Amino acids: CSADDRAWTEAFF.

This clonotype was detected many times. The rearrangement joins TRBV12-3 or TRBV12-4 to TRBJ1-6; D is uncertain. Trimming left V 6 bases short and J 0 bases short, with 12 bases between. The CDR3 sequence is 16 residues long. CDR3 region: CASSPGASSYNSPLHF. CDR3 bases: TGTGCCAGCAGCCCGGGTGCAAGCTCCTATAATTCACCCCTCCACTTT.

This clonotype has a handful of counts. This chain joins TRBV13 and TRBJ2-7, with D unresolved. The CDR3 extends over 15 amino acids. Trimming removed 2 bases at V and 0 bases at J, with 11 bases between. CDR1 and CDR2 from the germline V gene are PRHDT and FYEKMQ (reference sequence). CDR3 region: CASSLTSPSSYEQYF. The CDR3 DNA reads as TGTGCCAGCAGCTTAACATCTCCTAGCTCCTACGAGCAGTACTTC.

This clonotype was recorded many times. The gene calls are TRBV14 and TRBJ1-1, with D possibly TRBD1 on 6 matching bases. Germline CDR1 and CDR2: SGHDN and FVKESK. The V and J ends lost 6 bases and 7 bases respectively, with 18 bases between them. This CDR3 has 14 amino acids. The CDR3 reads CASRFGQTYGEAFF. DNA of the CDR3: TGTGCCAGCAGATTCGGACAGACGTACGGTGAAGCTTTCTTT.

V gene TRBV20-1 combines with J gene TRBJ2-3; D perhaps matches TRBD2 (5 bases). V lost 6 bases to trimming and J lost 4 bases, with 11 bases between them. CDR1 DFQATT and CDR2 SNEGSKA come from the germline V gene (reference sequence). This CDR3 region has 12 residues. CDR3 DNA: TGCAGTGCGAGGGCCCGGGCAGATACGCAGTATTTT. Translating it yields CSARARADTQYF.

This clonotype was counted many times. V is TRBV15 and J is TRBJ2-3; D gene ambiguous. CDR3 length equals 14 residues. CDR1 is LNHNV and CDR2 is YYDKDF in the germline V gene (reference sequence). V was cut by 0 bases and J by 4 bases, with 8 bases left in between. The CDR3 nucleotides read TGTGCCACCAGCAGAGAATCAGGTCCAGATACGCAGTATTTT. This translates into CATSRESGPDTQYF. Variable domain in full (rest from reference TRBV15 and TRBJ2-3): DAMVIQNPRYQVTQFGKPVTLSCSQTLNHNVMYWYQQKSSQAPKLLFHYYDKDFNNEADTPDNFQSRRPNTSFCFLDIRSPGLGDTAMYLCATSRESGPDTQYFGPGTRLTVL.

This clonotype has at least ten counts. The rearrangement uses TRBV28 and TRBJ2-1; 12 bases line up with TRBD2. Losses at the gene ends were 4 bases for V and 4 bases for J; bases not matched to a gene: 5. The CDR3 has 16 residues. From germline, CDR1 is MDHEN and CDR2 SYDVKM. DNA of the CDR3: TGTGCCAGCAGTTGGGAACTAGCGGGGGGATACAATGAGCAGTTCTTC. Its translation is CASSWELAGGYNEQFF.